This TCR beta chain was profiled in a study of cytomegalovirus exposure and HLA in healthy donors. Study-level results: After further analysis at a later stage, 16,951 TCR beta sequences were associated with HLA alleles at 0.05 false discovery rate. Available immune exposure information covered CMV serostatus only. Generally TCR sequences proved uncommon, though certain public TCRs appeared in numerous donors.

In the case of this clone: Its antigen is unidentified.

In germline, CDR1 is SGHTA, CDR2 FQGNSA. The CDR3 is 14 amino acids. V lost 4 bases and J lost 1, with 7 bases in between. Both 60 Vbeta primers and 13 Jbeta primers went into the PCR. In the source study's methods: Later work found 65 million to 90 million unique TCR beta chains, with approximately 12 million shared. TCRdb's copy holds only in-frame clones and misses some; the assay was immunoSEQ multiplex PCR. D and trimming were read from the DNA, whereas the V and J calls and clone size are those reported in that table. The sample has 150,000 to 200,000 clones; over 70% are singletons. The TCR sequence derives from a woman aged 18-29 years in good health and CMV-seropositive. Sequencing was performed on PBMCs. This sequence joins TRBV7-2 and TRBJ2-2; D is possibly TRBD1 (6 bases). DNA of the CDR3: TGTGCCAGCAGCTCGGACAGGAACACCGGGGAGCTGTTTTTT. It translates to CASSSDRNTGELFF.